The next 4 T cell receptor beta chains were all read from a single sample in a study of OX40 agonist ivuxolimab in advanced cancers. Sequenced by immunoSEQ multiplex PCR; TCRdb stores in-frame clones only, minus some. The repertoire has 60,000 to 70,000 clones, roughly four fifths of them found once; the top ten carry 2% to 2.5%. The input for sequencing was CD4+ or CD8+ T cells sorted from blood, taken in a trial of the OX40 agonist ivuxolimab. These receptor sequences come from an adult with an advanced solid tumor such as melanoma, head and neck, liver or kidney cancer.

The chain is built from TRBV19 and TRBJ2-3, with D uncertain. The CDR3 contains 13 residues. The V and J ends lost 6 bases and 0 bases respectively, with 7 bases between them. The germline V gene has CDR1 LNHDA and CDR2 SQIVND (reference sequence). The CDR3: CASSVGSTDTQYF. In DNA, the CDR3 is TGTGCCAGTAGCGTAGGAAGCACAGATACGCAGTATTTT.

The chain has TRBV29-1 and TRBJ2-1; D not certain. The germline CDR1 and CDR2 sequences are SQVTM and ANQGSEA. The CDR3 sequence is 11 residues long. With 4 bases removed from V and 7 bases from J, the gap between germline ends came to 8 bases. The CDR3 sequence: CSVAPGNEQFF. DNA for the CDR3: TGCAGCGTTGCTCCAGGAAATGAGCAGTTCTTC.

CDR3 coding DNA: TGTGCCAGCAGTCCACTCGGGGGGGATCATGAAAAACTGTTTTTT. This translates into CASSPLGGDHEKLFF. The chain is built from TRBV28 and TRBJ1-4, with D tentatively TRBD1 (5 bases). CDR1 is MDHEN and CDR2 is SYDVKM in the germline V gene. V lost 5 bases and J lost 6, with 16 bases in between. The CDR3 covers 15 residues.

The chain has TRBV5-1 and TRBJ2-5; D is ambiguous. The V end was cut by 4 bases, the J end by 4 bases, with 14 bases between. Germline loops: CDR1 SGHRS, CDR2 YFSETQ. This CDR3 is 14 amino acids long. The CDR3 loop is CASSPSTGRETQYF. The DNA of the CDR3 is TGCGCCAGCAGCCCCTCGACTGGTCGAGAGACCCAGTACTTC.